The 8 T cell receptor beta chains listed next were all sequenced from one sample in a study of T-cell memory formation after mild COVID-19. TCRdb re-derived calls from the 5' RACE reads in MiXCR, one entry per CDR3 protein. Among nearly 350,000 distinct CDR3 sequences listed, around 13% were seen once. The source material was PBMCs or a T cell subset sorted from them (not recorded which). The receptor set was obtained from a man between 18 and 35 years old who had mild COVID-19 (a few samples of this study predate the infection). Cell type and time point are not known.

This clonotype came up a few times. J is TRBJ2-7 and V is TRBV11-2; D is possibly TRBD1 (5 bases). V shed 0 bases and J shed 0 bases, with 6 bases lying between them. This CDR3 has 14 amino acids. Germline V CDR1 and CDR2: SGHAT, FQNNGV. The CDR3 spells CASSLDRGSYEQYV. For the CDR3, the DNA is TGTGCCAGCAGCTTAGATAGGGGCTCCTACGAGCAGTACGTC.

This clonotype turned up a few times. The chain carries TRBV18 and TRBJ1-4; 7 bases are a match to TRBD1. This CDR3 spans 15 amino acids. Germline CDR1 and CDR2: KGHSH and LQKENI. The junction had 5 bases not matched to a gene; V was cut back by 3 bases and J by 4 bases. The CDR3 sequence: CASSPQRDSNEKLFF. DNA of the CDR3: TGTGCCAGCTCACCCCAGCGGGACAGTAATGAAAAACTGTTTTTT.

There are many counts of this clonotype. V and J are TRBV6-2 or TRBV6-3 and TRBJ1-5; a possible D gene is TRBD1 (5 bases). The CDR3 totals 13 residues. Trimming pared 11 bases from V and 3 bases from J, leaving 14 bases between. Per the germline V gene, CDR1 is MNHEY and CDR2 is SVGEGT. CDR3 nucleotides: TGTGCCTGTGGGACTCTCCCCAATCAGCCCCAGCATTTT. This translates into CACGTLPNQPQHF.

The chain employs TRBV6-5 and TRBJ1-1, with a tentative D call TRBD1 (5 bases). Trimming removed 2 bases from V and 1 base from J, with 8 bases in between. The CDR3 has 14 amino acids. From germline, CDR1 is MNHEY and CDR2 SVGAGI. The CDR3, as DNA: TGTGCCAGCAGTTACGGGGGTTCGAACACTGAAGCTTTCTTT. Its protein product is CASSYGGSNTEAFF.

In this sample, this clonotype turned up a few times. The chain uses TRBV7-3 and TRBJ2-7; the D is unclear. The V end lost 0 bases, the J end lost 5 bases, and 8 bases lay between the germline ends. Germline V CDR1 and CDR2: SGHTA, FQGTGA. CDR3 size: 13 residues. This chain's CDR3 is CASSLTAGHEQYV. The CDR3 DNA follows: TGTGCCAGCAGCTTAACAGCAGGTCACGAGCAGTACGTC.

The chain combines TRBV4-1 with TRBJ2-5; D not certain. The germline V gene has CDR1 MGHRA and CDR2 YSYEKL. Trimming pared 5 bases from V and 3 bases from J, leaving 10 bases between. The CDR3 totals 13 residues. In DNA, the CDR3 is TGCGCCAGCAGCTTGATCTTCAAAGAGACCCAGTACTTC. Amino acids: CASSLIFKETQYF.

This chain's CDR3 is CATGWDSYNSPLHF. The CDR3 DNA reads as TGTGCCACCGGGTGGGACTCCTATAATTCACCCCTCCACTTT. The V gene is TRBV28, the J gene TRBJ1-6; no clear D gene. Looked up from germline, CDR1 is MDHEN and CDR2 is SYDVKM. CDR3 length: 14 amino acids. The ends were cut back, 10 bases at V and 0 bases at J, with 10 bases in the middle. The variable domain in full, completed from reference TRBV28 and TRBJ1-6, reads DVKVTQSSRYLVKRTGEKVFLECVQDMDHENMFWYRQDPGLGLRLIYFSYDVKMKEKGDIPEGYSVSREKKERFSLILESASTNQTSMYLCATGWDSYNSPLHFGNGTRLTVT.

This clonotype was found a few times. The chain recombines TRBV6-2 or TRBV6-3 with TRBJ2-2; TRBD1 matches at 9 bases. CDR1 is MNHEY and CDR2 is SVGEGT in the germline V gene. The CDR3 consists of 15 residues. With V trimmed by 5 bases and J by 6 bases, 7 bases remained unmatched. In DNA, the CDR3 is TGTGCCAGCAGTGCACAGGGGGCGCCCCCCGGGGAGCTGTTTTTT. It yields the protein CASSAQGAPPGELFF.